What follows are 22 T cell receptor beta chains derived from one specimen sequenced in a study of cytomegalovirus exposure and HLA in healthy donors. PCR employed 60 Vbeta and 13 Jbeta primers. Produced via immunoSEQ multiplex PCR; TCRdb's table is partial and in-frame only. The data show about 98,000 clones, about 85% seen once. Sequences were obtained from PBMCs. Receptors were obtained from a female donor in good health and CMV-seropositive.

CDR3 loop: CASSEGGTGRRNTIYF. The CDR3 DNA sequence: TGCGCCAGCAGTGAGGGGGGGACAGGGAGAAGAAACACCATATATTTT. The chain has TRBV10-2 and TRBJ1-3, with TRBD1 matching 9 bases. Germline CDR1 WSHSY, CDR2 SAAADI. This CDR3 comprises 16 residues. The junction had 7 bases not matched to a gene; V was cut back by 2 bases and J by 5 bases.

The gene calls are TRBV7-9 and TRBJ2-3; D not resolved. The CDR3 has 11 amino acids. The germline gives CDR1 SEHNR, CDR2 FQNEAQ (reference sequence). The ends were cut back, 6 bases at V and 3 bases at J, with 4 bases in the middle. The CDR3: CASRQTDTQYF. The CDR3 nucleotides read TGTGCCAGCAGACAAACAGATACGCAGTATTTT. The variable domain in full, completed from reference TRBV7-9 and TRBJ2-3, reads DTGVSQNPRHKITKRGQNVTFRCDPISEHNRLYWYRQTLGQGPEFLTYFQNEAQLEKSRLLSDRFSAERPKGSFSTLEIQRTEQGDSAMYLCASRQTDTQYFGPGTRLTVL.

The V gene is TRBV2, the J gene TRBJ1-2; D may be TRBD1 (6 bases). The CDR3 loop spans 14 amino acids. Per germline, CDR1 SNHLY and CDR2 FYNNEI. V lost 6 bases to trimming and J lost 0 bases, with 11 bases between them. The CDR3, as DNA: TGTGCCAGCAGAGCCGGGACAACTAACTATGGCTACACCTTC. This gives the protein CASRAGTTNYGYTF.

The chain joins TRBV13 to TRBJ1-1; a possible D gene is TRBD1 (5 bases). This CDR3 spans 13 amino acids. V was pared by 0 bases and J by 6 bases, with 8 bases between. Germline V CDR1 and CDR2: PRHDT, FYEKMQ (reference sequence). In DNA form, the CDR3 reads TGTGCCAGCAGCTTAGGTCCGGGGGCTGAAGCTTTCTTT. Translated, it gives CASSLGPGAEAFF.

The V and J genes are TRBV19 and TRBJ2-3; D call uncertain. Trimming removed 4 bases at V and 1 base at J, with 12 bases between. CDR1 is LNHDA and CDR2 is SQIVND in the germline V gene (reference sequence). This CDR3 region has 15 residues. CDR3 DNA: TGTGCCAGTAGTACCGGGTTGTTTGGCACAGATACGCAGTATTTT. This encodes CASSTGLFGTDTQYF.

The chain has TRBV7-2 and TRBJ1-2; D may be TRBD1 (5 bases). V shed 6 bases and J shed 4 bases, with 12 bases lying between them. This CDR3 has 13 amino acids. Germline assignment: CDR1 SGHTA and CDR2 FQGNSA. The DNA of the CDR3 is TGTGCCAGCAGTACCGACAGTCGCTATGGCTACACCTTC. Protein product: CASSTDSRYGYTF.

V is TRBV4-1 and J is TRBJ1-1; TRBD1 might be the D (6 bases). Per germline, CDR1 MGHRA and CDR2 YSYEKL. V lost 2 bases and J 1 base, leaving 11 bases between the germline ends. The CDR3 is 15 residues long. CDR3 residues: CASSQIPQGNTEAFF. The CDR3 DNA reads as TGCGCCAGCAGCCAAATACCACAGGGGAACACTGAAGCTTTCTTT.

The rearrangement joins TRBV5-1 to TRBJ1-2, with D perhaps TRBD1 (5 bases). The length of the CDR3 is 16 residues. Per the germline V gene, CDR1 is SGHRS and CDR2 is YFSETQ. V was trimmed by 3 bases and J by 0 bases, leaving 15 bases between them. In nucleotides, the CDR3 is TGCGCCAGCAGCTCGTTGACCCAGGGATCTAACTATGGCTACACCTTC. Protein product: CASSSLTQGSNYGYTF.

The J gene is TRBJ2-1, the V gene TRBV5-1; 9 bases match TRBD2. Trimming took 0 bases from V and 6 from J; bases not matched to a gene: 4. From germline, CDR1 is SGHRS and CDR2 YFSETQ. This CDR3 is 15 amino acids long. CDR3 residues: CASSLGSGGTNEQFF. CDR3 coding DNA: TGCGCCAGCAGCTTGGGGAGCGGGGGGACCAATGAGCAGTTCTTC.

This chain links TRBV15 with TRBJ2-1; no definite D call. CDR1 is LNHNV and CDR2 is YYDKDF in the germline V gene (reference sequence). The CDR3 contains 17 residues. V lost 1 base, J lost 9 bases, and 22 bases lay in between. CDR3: CATSRGVDQRGAGEQFF. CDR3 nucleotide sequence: TGTGCCACCAGCAGAGGGGTAGACCAAAGAGGAGCTGGTGAGCAGTTCTTC.

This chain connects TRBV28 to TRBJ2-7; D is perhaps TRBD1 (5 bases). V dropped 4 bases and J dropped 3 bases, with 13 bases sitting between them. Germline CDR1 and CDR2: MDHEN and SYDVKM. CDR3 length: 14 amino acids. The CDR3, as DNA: TGTGCCAGCAGTTCAGGGCCCGTCGGCTACGAGCAGTACTTC. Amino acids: CASSSGPVGYEQYF.

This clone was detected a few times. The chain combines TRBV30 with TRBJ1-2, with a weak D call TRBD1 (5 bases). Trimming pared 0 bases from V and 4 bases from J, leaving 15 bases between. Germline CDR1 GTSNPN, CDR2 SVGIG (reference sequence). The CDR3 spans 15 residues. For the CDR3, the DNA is TGTGCCTGGAGTGTACAAGTCGGGGGGATCTATGGCTACACCTTC. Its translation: CAWSVQVGGIYGYTF.

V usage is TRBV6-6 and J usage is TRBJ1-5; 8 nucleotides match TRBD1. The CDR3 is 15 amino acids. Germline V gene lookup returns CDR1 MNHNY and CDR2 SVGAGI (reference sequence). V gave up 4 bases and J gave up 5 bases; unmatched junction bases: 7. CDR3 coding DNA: TGTGCCAGCAGTTCCATCAGGGGGCGCGATCAGCCCCAGCATTTT. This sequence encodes CASSSIRGRDQPQHF.

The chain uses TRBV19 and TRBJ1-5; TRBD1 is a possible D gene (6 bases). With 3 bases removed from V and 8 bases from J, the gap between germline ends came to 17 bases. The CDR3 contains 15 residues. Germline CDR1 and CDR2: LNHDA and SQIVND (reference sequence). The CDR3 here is CASSIGAGGDKPQHF. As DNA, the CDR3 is TGTGCCAGTAGTATCGGGGCGGGAGGGGACAAGCCCCAGCATTTT.

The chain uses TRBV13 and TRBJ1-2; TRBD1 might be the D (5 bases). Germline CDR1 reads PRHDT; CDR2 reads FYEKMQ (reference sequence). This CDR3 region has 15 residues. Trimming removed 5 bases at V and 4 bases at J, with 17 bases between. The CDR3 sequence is CASSPVDSYPYGYTF. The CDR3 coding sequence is TGTGCCAGCAGCCCCGTCGACAGTTATCCCTATGGCTACACCTTC.

The CDR3 region has the DNA TGTGCCAGCTCACCAAAGACAGGGGGTTTTGGTTTCCAGGCTTTCTTT. It translates to CASSPKTGGFGFQAFF. V and J are TRBV18 and TRBJ1-1, with 9 positions matching TRBD1. This CDR3 has 16 residues. From germline, CDR1 is KGHSH and CDR2 LQKENI. J gave up 11 bases and V 2 bases, and 15 bases lay outside the gene matches. Full variable domain (outside the CDR3, taken from reference TRBV18 and TRBJ1-1): NAGVMQNPRHLVRRRGQEARLRCSPMKGHSHVYWYRQLPEEGLKFMVYLQKENIIDESGMPKERFSAEFPKEGPSILRIQQVVRGDSAAYFCASSPKTGGFGFQAFFGQGTRLTVV.

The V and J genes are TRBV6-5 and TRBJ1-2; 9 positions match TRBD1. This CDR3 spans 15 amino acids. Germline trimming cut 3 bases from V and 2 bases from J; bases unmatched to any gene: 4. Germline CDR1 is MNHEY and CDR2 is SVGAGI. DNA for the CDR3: TGTGCCAGCAGTTATTTGACAGGGGGAAACTATGGCTACACCTTC. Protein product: CASSYLTGGNYGYTF.

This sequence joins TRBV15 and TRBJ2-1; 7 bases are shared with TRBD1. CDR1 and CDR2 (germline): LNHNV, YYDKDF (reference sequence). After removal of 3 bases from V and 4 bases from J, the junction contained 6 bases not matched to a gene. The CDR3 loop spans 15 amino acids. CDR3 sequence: CATSRGRGQYNEQFF. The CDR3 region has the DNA TGTGCCACCAGCAGGGGAAGGGGGCAATACAATGAGCAGTTCTTC.

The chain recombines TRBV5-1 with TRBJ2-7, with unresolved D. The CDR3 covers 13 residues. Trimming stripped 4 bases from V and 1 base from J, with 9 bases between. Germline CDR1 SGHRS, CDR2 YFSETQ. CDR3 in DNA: TGCGCCAGCAGCCCCGAGACTTCCTACGAGCAGTACTTC. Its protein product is CASSPETSYEQYF.

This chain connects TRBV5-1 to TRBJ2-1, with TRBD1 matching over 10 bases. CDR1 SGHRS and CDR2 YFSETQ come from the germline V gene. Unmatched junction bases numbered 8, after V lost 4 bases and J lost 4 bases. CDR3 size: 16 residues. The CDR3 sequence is CASSGGMDRGYNEQFF. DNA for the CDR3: TGCGCCAGCAGCGGGGGAATGGACAGGGGGTACAATGAGCAGTTCTTC.

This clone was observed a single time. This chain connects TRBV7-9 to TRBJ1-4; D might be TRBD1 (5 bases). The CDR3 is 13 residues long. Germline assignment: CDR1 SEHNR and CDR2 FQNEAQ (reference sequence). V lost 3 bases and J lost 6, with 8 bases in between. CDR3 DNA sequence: TGTGCCAGCAGCTTTCCGGGGGATGAAAAACTGTTTTTT. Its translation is CASSFPGDEKLFF.

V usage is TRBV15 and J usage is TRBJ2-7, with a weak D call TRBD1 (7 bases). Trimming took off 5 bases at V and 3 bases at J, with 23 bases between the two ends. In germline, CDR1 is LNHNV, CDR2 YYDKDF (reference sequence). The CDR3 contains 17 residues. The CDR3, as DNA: TGTGCCACCAGCGGCGGATGGGGGGAGAGGGGGCTCTACGAGCAGTACTTC. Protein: CATSGGWGERGLYEQYF.